This TCR beta chain was identified during a study of blood T cell repertoires in COVID-19. Data came from immunoSEQ multiplex PCR; TCRdb stores just in-frame clones and leaves some out. Of about 290,000 clones listed, around 88% were seen once; the top ten hold roughly 5%. V lost 2 bases and J lost 2, with 16 bases in between. This CDR3 has 16 residues. In germline, CDR1 is ENHRY, CDR2 SYGVKD. The clonotype originates from a man in his forties or fifties with acute or convalescent COVID-19. The rearrangement joins TRBV10-3 to TRBJ2-7; maybe TRBD2 (7 bases). The specimen sequenced was peripheral blood. CDR3: CAISEVERGGTYEQYF. The DNA for the CDR3 is TGTGCCATCAGTGAGGTCGAGAGGGGGGGAACCTACGAGCAGTACTTC.